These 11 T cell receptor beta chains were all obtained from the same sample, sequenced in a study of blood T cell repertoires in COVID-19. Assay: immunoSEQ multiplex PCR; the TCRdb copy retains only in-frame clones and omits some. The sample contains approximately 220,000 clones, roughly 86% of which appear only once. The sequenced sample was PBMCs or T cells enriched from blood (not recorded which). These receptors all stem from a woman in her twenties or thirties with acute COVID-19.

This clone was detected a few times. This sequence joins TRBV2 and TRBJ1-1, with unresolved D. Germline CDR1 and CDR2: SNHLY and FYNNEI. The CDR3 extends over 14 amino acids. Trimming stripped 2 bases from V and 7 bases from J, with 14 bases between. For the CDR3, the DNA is TGTGCCAGCAGTGAAAACCCCGAGCCCGGTGAAGCTTTCTTT. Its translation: CASSENPEPGEAFF.

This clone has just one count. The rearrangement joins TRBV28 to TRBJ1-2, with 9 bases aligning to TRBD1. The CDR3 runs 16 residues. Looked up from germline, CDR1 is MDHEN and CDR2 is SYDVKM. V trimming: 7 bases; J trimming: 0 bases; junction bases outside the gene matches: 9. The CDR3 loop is CASMGDRAFSNYGYTF. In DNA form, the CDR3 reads TGTGCCAGCATGGGGGACAGGGCTTTTTCTAACTATGGCTACACCTTC.

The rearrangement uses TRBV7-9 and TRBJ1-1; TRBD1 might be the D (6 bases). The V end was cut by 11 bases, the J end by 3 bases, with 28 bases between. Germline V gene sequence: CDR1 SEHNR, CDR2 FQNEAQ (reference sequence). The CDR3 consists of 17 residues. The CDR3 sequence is CAGIPGVGVYRDTEAFF. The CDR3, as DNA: TGTGCCGGAATTCCAGGGGTCGGGGTTTATCGAGACACTGAAGCTTTCTTT.

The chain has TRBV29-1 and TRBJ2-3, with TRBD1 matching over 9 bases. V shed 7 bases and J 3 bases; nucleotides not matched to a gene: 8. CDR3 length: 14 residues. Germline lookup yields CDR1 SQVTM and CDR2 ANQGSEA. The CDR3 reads CSAGTGKRTDTQYF. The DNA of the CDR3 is TGCAGCGCCGGGACAGGGAAGAGGACAGATACGCAGTATTTT.

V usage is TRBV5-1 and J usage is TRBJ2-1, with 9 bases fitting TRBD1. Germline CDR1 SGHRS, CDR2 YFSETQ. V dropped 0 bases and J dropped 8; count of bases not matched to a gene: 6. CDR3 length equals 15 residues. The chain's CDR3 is CASSLVWTGADEQFF. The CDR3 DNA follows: TGCGCCAGCAGCTTGGTGTGGACAGGGGCCGATGAGCAGTTCTTC.

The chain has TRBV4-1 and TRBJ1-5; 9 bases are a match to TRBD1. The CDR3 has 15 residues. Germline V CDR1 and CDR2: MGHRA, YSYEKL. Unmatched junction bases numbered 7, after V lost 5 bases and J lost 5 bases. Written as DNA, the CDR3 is TGCGCCAGCAGCTTACAGGGGGCCCGGGATCAGCCCCAGCATTTT. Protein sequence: CASSLQGARDQPQHF.

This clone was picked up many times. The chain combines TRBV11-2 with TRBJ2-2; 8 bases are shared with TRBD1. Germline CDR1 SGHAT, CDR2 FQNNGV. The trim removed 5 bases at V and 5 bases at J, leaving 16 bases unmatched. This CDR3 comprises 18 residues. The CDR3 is CASSRRDRTSRRTGELFF. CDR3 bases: TGTGCCAGCAGCAGGAGGGACAGGACGTCTAGGAGGACCGGGGAGCTGTTTTTT.

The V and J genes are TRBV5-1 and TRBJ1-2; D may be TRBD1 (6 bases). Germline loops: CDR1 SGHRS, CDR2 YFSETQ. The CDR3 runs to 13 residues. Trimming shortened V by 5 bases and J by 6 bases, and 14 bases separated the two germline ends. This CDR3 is CASRPPQGNGYTF. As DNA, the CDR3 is TGCGCCAGCAGGCCCCCCCAGGGGAATGGCTACACCTTC.

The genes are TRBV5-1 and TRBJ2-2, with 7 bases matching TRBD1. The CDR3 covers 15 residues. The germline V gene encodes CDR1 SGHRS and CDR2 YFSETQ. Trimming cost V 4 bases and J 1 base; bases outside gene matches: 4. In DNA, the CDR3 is TGCGCCAGCAGCCCCGGGACAGAGAACACCGGGGAGCTGTTTTTT. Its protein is CASSPGTENTGELFF. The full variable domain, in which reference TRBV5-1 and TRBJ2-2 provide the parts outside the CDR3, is KAGVTQTPRYLIKTRGQQVTLSCSPISGHRSVSWYQQTPGQGLQFLFEYFSETQRNKGNFPGRFSGRQFSNSRSEMNVSTLELGDSALYLCASSPGTENTGELFFGEGSRLTVL.

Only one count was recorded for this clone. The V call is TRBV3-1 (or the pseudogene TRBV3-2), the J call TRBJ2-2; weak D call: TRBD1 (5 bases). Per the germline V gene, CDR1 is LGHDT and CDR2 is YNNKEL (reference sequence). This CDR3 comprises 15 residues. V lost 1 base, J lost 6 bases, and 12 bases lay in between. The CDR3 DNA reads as TGTGCCAGCAGCCAAGGACTTCAGGGCTCCGGGGAGCTGTTTTTT. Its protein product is CASSQGLQGSGELFF.

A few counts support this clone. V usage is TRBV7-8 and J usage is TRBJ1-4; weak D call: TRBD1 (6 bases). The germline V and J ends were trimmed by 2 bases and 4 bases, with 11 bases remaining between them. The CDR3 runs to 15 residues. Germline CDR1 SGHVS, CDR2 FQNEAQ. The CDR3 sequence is CASSLLGRGNEKLFF. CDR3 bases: TGTGCCAGCAGCTTATTGGGCAGGGGTAATGAAAAACTGTTTTTT.